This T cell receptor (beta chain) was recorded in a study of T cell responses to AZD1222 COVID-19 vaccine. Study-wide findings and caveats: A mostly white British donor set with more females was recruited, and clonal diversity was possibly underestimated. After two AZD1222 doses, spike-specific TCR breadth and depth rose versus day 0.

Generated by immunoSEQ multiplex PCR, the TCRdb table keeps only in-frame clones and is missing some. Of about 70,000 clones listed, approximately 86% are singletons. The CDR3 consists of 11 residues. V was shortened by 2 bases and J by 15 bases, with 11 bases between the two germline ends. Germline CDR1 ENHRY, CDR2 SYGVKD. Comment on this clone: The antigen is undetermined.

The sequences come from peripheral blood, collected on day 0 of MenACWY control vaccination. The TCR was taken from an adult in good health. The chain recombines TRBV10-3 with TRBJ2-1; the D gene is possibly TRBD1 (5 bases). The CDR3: CAISEARVRFF. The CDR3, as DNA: TGTGCCATCAGTGAGGCCAGGGTACGGTTCTTC.